Listed below are T cell receptor beta chains from one sample, sequenced in a study of OX40 agonist ivuxolimab in advanced cancers. Repertoires were generated with immunoSEQ multiplex PCR, while TCRdb's copy carries only in-frame clones and drops some. This repertoire shows 35,000 to 40,000 clones, over 60% found once; its top ten account for under 15%. The specimen was CD4+ or CD8+ T cells sorted from blood, collected in a trial of the OX40 agonist ivuxolimab. Source of these receptors: an adult with an advanced solid tumor such as melanoma, head and neck, liver or kidney cancer. The CDR3 runs from the conserved cysteine through the conserved F or W. The order of the fields is D gene, V gene, clone size, J gene, CDR3 protein, CDR3 DNA. A D gene is named only where the DNA matches it firmly. Rows may omit the clone size; those that give it use once, few, many or a size class.

>-|TRBV7-9|-|TRBJ1-2
CASSLVSGTEYGYTF
TGTGCCAGCAGCTTAGTATCGGGGACGGAGTATGGCTACACCTTC
>-|TRBV30|medium-sized|TRBJ2-7
CAWSVRGLTYEQYF
TGTGCCTGGAGTGTGCGAGGCCTTACCTACGAGCAGTACTTC
>TRBD2|TRBV4-1|-|TRBJ2-1
CASSQGASGRGYNEQFF
TGCGCCAGCAGCCAAGGGGCTAGCGGGAGAGGATACAATGAGCAGTTCTTC
>-|TRBV28|-|TRBJ2-2
CASSLVASGPNSPNTGELFF
TGTGCCAGCAGTTTAGTCGCCAGCGGCCCGAACTCTCCCAACACCGGGGAGCTGTTTTTT
>-|TRBV5-1|-|TRBJ2-1
CASSLGNNEQFF
TGCGCCAGCAGCCTAGGAAACAATGAGCAGTTCTTC
>-|TRBV7-2|-|TRBJ1-1
CASSLALQAEAFF
TGTGCCAGCAGCTTAGCGCTTCAGGCTGAAGCTTTCTTT
>TRBD1|TRBV5-1|-|TRBJ1-2
CASSLDRVPLYGYTF
TGCGCCAGCAGCTTAGACAGGGTCCCCCTCTATGGCTACACCTTC
>-|TRBV7-2|-|TRBJ1-3
CASSQQASGNTIYF
TGTGCCAGCAGTCAACAGGCCTCTGGAAACACCATATATTTT
>TRBD1|TRBV11-1|-|TRBJ2-5
CASSPQGAGSGETQYF
TGTGCCAGCAGCCCTCAGGGGGCTGGAAGTGGTGAGACCCAGTACTTC
>TRBD1|TRBV5-4|-|TRBJ2-7
CASRPRQGPSDEQYF
TGTGCCAGCAGGCCTCGACAGGGGCCTTCTGACGAGCAGTACTTC
>-|TRBV15|-|TRBJ1-2
CATSRYTQSPAVYGYTF
TGTGCCACCAGCCGCTATACCCAAAGTCCGGCAGTATATGGCTACACCTTC
>TRBD1|TRBV19|-|TRBJ1-5
CASKGTGYSNQPQHF
TGTGCCAGTAAAGGGACAGGCTATAGCAATCAGCCCCAGCATTTT
>TRBD2|TRBV9|-|TRBJ2-1
CASSQSLAAAHNEQFF
TGTGCCAGCAGTCAATCCCTAGCGGCAGCCCACAATGAGCAGTTCTTC
>-|TRBV18|-|TRBJ1-2
CASSPRPGDGYTF
TGTGCCAGCTCACCACGCCCGGGCGATGGCTACACCTTC
>-|TRBV15|-|TRBJ2-7
CATSKGGSTSYEQYF
TGTGCCACCAGCAAAGGCGGGTCCACCTCCTACGAGCAGTACTTC
>-|TRBV12-5|-|TRBJ2-3
CASGAGDTQYF
TGTGCTAGTGGAGCGGGAGATACGCAGTATTTT
>-|TRBV9|-|TRBJ1-5
CASSVDPRPNQPQHF
TGTGCCAGCAGCGTGGACCCGAGACCCAATCAGCCCCAGCATTTT
>TRBD1|TRBV4-1|-|TRBJ1-1
CASSRGQGYTEAFF
TGCGCCAGCAGCCGCGGACAGGGGTACACTGAAGCTTTCTTT
>-|TRBV2|-|TRBJ2-7
CASSGSQASSYEQYF
TGTGCCAGCAGTGGTTCGCAGGCCTCCTCCTACGAGCAGTACTTC
>-|TRBV19|-|TRBJ1-1
CASSIEGTRNTEAFF
TGTGCCAGTAGTATAGAGGGGACGAGGAACACTGAAGCTTTCTTT
>TRBD1|TRBV5-4|-|TRBJ2-1
CASSTRGSGYNEQFF
TGTGCCAGCAGCACCAGGGGGTCGGGCTACAATGAGCAGTTCTTC
>-|TRBV28|-|TRBJ1-4
CASSSNQPPGRGEKLFF
TGTGCCAGCAGTTCCAACCAACCCCCAGGGCGAGGTGAAAAACTGTTTTTT
>-|TRBV7-2|-|TRBJ1-2
CASSRGVFYGYTF
TGTGCCAGCAGCCGGGGGGTCTTCTATGGCTACACCTTC
>TRBD1|TRBV5-1|-|TRBJ1-1
CASSPTGTGNTEAFF
TGCGCCAGCAGCCCGACCGGGACAGGGAACACTGAAGCTTTCTTT
>-|TRBV5-5|-|TRBJ1-1
CASSYIATGMNTEAFF
TGTGCCAGCAGCTATATTGCGACGGGGATGAACACTGAAGCTTTCTTT
>-|TRBV6-5|-|TRBJ2-7
CASRRGLGEQYF
TGTGCCAGCAGACGAGGGTTGGGTGAGCAGTACTTC
>TRBD1|TRBV5-1|-|TRBJ2-2
CASSSIRTGLTGELFF
TGCGCCAGCAGCTCGATACGGACAGGCCTCACCGGGGAGCTGTTTTTT
>-|TRBV7-2|-|TRBJ2-5
CASSLVRETQYF
TGTGCCAGCAGCTTAGTACGGGAGACCCAGTACTTC